The present TCR beta chain was sequenced within a study of control samples from healthy donors and cancer patients. Sequencing used immunoSEQ multiplex PCR; TCRdb keeps in-frame clones, though not all of them. The data show about 100,000 clones, about 89% seen once. Germline CDR1 is SNHLY and CDR2 is FYNNEI. V lost 7 bases, J lost 6 bases, and 12 bases stayed unmatched. The CDR3 loop spans 15 amino acids. The TCR comes from a man aged 25-45 years in good health. The chain is built from TRBV2 and TRBJ2-5; 9 nucleotides match TRBD1. Sample: blood. Here the CDR3 reads CASTQATGGAKTQYF. The CDR3 DNA reads TGTGCCAGCACACAAGCCACAGGGGGCGCGAAGACCCAGTACTTC.